What follows are 15 T cell receptor beta chains derived from one specimen sequenced in a study of glioma-infiltrating T cells (dated by TCRdb to the mid-2010s). Sequencing instrument: Illumina MiSeq. TCR alpha and beta CDR3 regions were amplified with the iRepertoire nested amplicon-rescue multiplex PCR (arm-PCR) platform from RNA. TCRdb reworked the public reads: Q25 trimming with fastp, MiXCR clone assembly, productive beta chains retained. Every entry covers one CDR3 protein and lists the most common genes and DNA from its rows. The sample profile shows 100,000 to 150,000 distinct CDR3 sequences; approximately 23% of them were found once. Roughly 15% of the sample is held by the ten biggest clonotypes. The source material was glioma tissue, nonneoplastic brain tissue, or PBMCs (not recorded which). The receptors originated from a human donor with low-grade glioma or glioblastoma, undergoing nonglioma brain surgery, or in good health (not recorded which).

This clonotype was seen at least ten times. As DNA, the CDR3 is TGCGCCAGCAGCTTCGGACTAGCGAGTTCTACAGATACGCAGTATTTT. Its protein is CASSFGLASSTDTQYF. This chain joins TRBV5-1 and TRBJ2-3, with TRBD2 matching over 9 bases. V lost 2 bases to trimming and J lost 3 bases; unmatched junction nucleotides: 7. This CDR3 contains 16 residues. Germline CDR1 SGHRS, CDR2 YFSETQ.

This clonotype was observed many times. The V call is TRBV29-1, the J call TRBJ2-3; D uncertain. CDR1 and CDR2 from the germline V gene are SQVTM and ANQGSEA. Trimming shortened V by 5 bases and J by 6 bases, and 15 bases separated the two germline ends. The CDR3 consists of 13 residues. The CDR3 DNA reads TGCAGCGTTAACCTTCTCGGTATGGATACGCAGTATTTT. Amino acid sequence: CSVNLLGMDTQYF.

This sequence joins TRBV5-6 and TRBJ2-3, with 8 bases that match TRBD1. Germline trimming cut 4 bases from V and 5 bases from J; bases unmatched to any gene: 6. The CDR3 is 14 residues long. Germline lookup yields CDR1 SGHDT and CDR2 YYEEEE. This CDR3 is CASSKWTGIDTQYF. CDR3 in DNA: TGTGCCAGCAGCAAGTGGACAGGGATAGATACGCAGTATTTT.

This clonotype was seen a handful of times. The gene calls are TRBV7-3 and TRBJ2-1; no clear D gene. The CDR3 runs 12 residues. The germline V and J ends were trimmed by 4 bases and 10 bases, with 11 bases remaining between them. Germline loops: CDR1 SGHTA, CDR2 FQGTGA. CDR3 in DNA: TGTGCCAGCAGCTCAACCCCGGCAGAGCAGTTCTTC. Encoded protein: CASSSTPAEQFF.

This clonotype appeared many times. This sequence joins TRBV7-2 and TRBJ2-5; possibly TRBD1 or TRBD2 for D (5 bases each). V was pared by 1 base and J by 4 bases, with 10 bases between. CDR3 size: 14 residues. The V gene's germline CDR1 is SGHTA and CDR2 FQGNSA. Here the CDR3 reads CASSLGGDRETQYF. The CDR3 DNA follows: TGTGCCAGCAGCTTAGGAGGGGATAGAGAGACCCAGTACTTC. Together with reference TRBV7-2 and TRBJ2-5, the CDR3 gives the full variable domain: GAGVSQSPSNKVTEKGKDVELRCDPISGHTALYWYRQSLGQGLEFLIYFQGNSAPDKSGLPSDRFSAERTGGSVSTLTIQRTQQEDSAVYLCASSLGGDRETQYFGPGTRLLVL.

This clonotype occurred many times. The chain is built from TRBV7-3 and TRBJ2-5; 8 positions agree with TRBD2. Germline CDR1 reads SGHTA; CDR2 reads FQGTGA. Germline trimming cut 6 bases from V and 2 bases from J; bases unmatched to any gene: 8. The CDR3 is 15 residues long. CDR3 amino acids: CASSSTSGPQETQYF. The CDR3 DNA reads as TGTGCCAGCAGTTCTACTAGCGGACCTCAAGAGACCCAGTACTTC. The full variable domain, its missing parts supplied by reference TRBV7-3 and TRBJ2-5, is GAGVSQTPSNKVTEKGKYVELRCDPISGHTALYWYRQSLGQGPEFLIYFQGTGAADDSGLPNDRFFAVRPEGSVSTLKIQRTERGDSAVYLCASSSTSGPQETQYFGPGTRLLVL.

This clonotype was recorded at least ten times. V is TRBV25-1 and J is TRBJ1-1, with D uncertain. The V end lost 3 bases, the J end lost 10 bases, and 15 bases lay between the germline ends. CDR1 and CDR2 (germline): MGHDK, SYGVNS. CDR3 length: 13 amino acids. The CDR3 nucleotides are TGTGCCAGCAGTGAGGAGGGTATGAGGAGAGCTTTCTTT. Protein sequence: CASSEEGMRRAFF. Full variable domain (outside the CDR3, taken from reference TRBV25-1 and TRBJ1-1): EADIYQTPRYLVIGTGKKITLECSQTMGHDKMYWYQQDPGMELHLIHYSYGVNSTEKGDLSSESTVSRIRTEHFPLTLESARPSHTSQYLCASSEEGMRRAFFGQGTRLTVV.

This clonotype was found many times. The chain is built from TRBV6-2 or TRBV6-3 and TRBJ2-5; unclear D gene. Germline V gene data show CDR1 as MNHEY and CDR2 as SVGEGT. The CDR3 runs to 14 residues. V was shortened by 3 bases and J by 1 base, with 9 bases between the two germline ends. In nucleotides, the CDR3 is TGTGCCAGCAGTTATGAACAGATCCAAGAGACCCAGTACTTC. Translated: CASSYEQIQETQYF.

The genes are TRBV7-2 and TRBJ2-6; 8 nucleotides align to TRBD2. V shed 4 bases and J 1 base; nucleotides not matched to a gene: 15. This CDR3 is 20 amino acids long. The V gene's germline CDR1 is SGHTA and CDR2 FQGNSA. CDR3 coding DNA: TGTGCCAGCAGCTACCCCGCCGGGAGGGCGCTCCCTTCTGGGGCCAACGTCCTGACTTTC. As protein: CASSYPAGRALPSGANVLTF.

The table lists this clonotype with many counts. This chain links TRBV7-8 with TRBJ1-2; 7 bases align to TRBD1. V shed 4 bases and J 7 bases; nucleotides not matched to a gene: 6. The CDR3 extends over 13 amino acids. Per germline, CDR1 SGHVS and CDR2 FQNEAQ. The CDR3 region is CASSSTGLTGYTF. In DNA, the CDR3 is TGTGCCAGCAGCTCGACAGGGTTGACTGGCTACACCTTC.

On this clonotype itself: A read error may explain this, as a much larger clone is one base away. This chain joins TRBV20-1 and TRBJ2-7; D not certain. Looked up from germline, CDR1 is DFQATT and CDR2 is SNEGSKA (reference sequence). The CDR3 has 15 amino acids. Trimming stripped 0 bases from V and 2 bases from J, with 14 bases between. As DNA, the CDR3 is TGCAGTGCTAGAGACACGATTAGGTTGACCTACGAGCAGTACTTC. This encodes CSARDTIRLTYEQYF.

This clonotype was counted once. A much larger clone lies one base from this, so it may be a read error. The chain employs TRBV12-3 or TRBV12-4 and TRBJ2-5; D gene ambiguous. CDR3 length: 13 residues. Written as DNA, the CDR3 is TGTGCCAGCGGTTTACAAGCGCGGGAGACCCAGTACTTC. Its translation: CASGLQARETQYF.

This clonotype was seen repeatedly, ten times or more. The V call is TRBV4-1, the J call TRBJ2-7, with a possible D match to TRBD1 (6 bases). There are 14 residues in the CDR3. Deletions cut 1 base from V and 5 bases from J, with 12 bases between. From germline, CDR1 is MGHRA and CDR2 YSYEKL. The CDR3 nucleotides are TGCGCCAGCAGCCAAGTAGGCAGGGGACACGAGCAGTACTTC. This gives the protein CASSQVGRGHEQYF.

As to this clonotype: Mismatch with germline at one junction end may stem from a read error. This chain links TRBV6-5 with TRBJ2-3; 9 bases line up with TRBD2. The CDR3 length is 18 residues. Germline V gives CDR1 MNHEY, CDR2 SVGAGI. This CDR3 is CDSSLRAIAGENTDTQYF. CDR3 DNA: TGTGACAGCAGTCTCCGAGCAATAGCGGGAGAGAACACAGATACGCAGTATTTT.

This clonotype showed up many times. The chain has TRBV6-1 and TRBJ1-5; D uncertain. Germline lookup yields CDR1 MNHNS and CDR2 SASEGT. Trimming removed 6 bases at V and 2 bases at J, with 8 bases between. This CDR3 is 13 amino acids long. CDR3 region: CASSPGGNQPQHF. In nucleotides, the CDR3 is TGTGCCAGCAGCCCAGGTGGCAATCAGCCCCAGCATTTT.